This T cell receptor (beta chain) appears in the sequencing data of a study of radiation and T cells in renal cell carcinoma. Study results and caveats: Baseline intratumoral clonotype presence is unknown without pretreatment biopsies. From baseline, blood top tumor clonotypes peaked at 2 weeks post-radiation.

Sequencing was performed with immunoSEQ multiplex PCR; in TCRdb, only in-frame clones are kept and a portion is missing. The table has roughly 130,000 clones, around 90% seen once; the top ten hold almost 6%. Per germline, CDR1 MGHRA and CDR2 YSYEKL. The CDR3 sequence is 15 residues long. V dropped 0 bases and J dropped 4 bases, with 12 bases sitting between them. A note on this clone: No antigen is known for it.

The time point here: blood 2 weeks post-SBRT. Indicated treatment: 15 Gy SBRT to primary tumor, nephrectomy 4 weeks later. J is TRBJ1-2 and V is TRBV4-1; D perhaps matches TRBD1 (6 bases). The TCR originated in a woman aged 70 to 79 with renal cell carcinoma. The sequencing here drew on blood, taken from a patient whose treatment included radiotherapy and nephrectomy. The chain's CDR3 is CASSQEGQTPYGYTF. The CDR3, as DNA: TGCGCCAGCAGCCAAGAAGGACAGACACCCTATGGCTACACCTTC.